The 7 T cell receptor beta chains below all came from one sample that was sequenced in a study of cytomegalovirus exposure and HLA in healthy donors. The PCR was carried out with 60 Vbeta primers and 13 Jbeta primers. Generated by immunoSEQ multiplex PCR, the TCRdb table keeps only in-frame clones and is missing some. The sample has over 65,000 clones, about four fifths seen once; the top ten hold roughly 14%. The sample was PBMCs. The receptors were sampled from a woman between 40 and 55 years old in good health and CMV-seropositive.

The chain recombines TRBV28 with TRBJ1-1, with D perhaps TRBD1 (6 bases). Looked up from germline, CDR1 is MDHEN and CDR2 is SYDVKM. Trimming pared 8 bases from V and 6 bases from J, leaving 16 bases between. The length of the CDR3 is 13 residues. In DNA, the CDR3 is TGTGCCAGCCTACCCGGGGGGGCCTCTGAAGCTTTCTTT. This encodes CASLPGGASEAFF.

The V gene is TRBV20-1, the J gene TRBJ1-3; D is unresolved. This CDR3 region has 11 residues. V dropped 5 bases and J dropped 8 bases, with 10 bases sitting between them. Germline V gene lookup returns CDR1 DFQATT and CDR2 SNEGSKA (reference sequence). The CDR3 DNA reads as TGCAGTGCTTTGCAGGTAGACACCATATATTTT. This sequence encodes CSALQVDTIYF.

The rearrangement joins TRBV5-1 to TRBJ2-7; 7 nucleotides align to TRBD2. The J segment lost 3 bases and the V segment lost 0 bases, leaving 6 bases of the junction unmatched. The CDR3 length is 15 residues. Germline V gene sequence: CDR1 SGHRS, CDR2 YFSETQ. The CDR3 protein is CASSLARDYLYEQYF. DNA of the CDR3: TGCGCCAGCAGCTTGGCCCGGGACTACCTCTACGAGCAGTACTTC. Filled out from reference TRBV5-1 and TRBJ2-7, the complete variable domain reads KAGVTQTPRYLIKTRGQQVTLSCSPISGHRSVSWYQQTPGQGLQFLFEYFSETQRNKGNFPGRFSGRQFSNSRSEMNVSTLELGDSALYLCASSLARDYLYEQYFGPGTRLTVT.

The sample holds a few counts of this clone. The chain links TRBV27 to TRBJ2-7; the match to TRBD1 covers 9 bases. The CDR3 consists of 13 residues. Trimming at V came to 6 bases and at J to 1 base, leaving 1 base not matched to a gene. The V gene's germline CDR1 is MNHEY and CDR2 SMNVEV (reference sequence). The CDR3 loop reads CASRDRGSYEQYF. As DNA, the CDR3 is TGTGCCAGCAGAGACAGGGGGTCCTACGAGCAGTACTTC.

CDR3 in DNA: TGTGCCAGCAGTTCATGGACAGGGGTGAGCAATCAGCCCCAGCATTTT. It encodes CASSSWTGVSNQPQHF. This sequence joins TRBV27 and TRBJ1-5, with 9 nucleotides matching TRBD1. CDR3 size: 16 residues. V lost 4 bases and J lost 1; bases outside the gene matches: 5. CDR1 and CDR2 from the germline V gene are MNHEY and SMNVEV (reference sequence).

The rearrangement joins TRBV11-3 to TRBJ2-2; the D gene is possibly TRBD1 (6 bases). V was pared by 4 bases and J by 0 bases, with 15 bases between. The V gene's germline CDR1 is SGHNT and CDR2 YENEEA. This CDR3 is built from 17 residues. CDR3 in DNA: TGTGCCAGCAGCTCAGGGTCTGGGACACCGAACACCGGGGAGCTGTTTTTT. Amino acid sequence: CASSSGSGTPNTGELFF.

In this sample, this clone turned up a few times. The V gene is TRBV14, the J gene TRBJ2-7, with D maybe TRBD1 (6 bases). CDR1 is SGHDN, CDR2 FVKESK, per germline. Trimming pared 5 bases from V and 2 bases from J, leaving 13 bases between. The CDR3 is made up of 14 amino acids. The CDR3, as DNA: TGTGCCAGCAGCAAAGGAGGACAGCCCTACGAGCAGTACTTC. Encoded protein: CASSKGGQPYEQYF.